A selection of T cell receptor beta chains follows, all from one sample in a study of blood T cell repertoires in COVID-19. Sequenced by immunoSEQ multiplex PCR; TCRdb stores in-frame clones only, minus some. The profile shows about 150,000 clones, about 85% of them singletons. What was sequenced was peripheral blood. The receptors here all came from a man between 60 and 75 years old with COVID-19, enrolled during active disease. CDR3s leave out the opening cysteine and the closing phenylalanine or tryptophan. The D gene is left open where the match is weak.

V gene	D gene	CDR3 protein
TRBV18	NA	ASSLDRNNSPLH
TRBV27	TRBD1	ASRKGQSQSYEQY
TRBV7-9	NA	ASTTGLADYGYT
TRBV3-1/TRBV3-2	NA	ASSQGVSDLGR
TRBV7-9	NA	ASSLRAGVDTEAF
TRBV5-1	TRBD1	ASSWDRPGGRSEAF
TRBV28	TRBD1	ASSPPQGATEQY
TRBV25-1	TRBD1	ASSVTAGTGTDGELF
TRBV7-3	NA	ASSLSPGLNTEAF
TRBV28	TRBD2	ASSPGTSPNEQF
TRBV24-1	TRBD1	ATSSPTGVGGYT
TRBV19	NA	ASRPDPSSYEQY
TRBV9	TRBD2	ASSRHPTTSGQETQY
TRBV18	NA	ASSPEVLGQETQY
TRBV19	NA	ASNLRGRGNTIY
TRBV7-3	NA	ASSLSGVATEAF
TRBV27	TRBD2	ASRPIAGARTDTQY
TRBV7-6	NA	ASSPNLQANYGYT
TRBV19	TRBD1	ASSISARGTGLSTEAF
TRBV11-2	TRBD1	ASSRRQGHSPLH
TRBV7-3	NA	ASSYGQSTDTQY
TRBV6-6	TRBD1	ASSWGDSMNTEAF
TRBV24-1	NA	ATSDQGLNTEAF
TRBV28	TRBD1	ASRAGQGGFYGYT
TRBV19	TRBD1	ASSKVVGGQGVPEAF
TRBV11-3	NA	ASSRGGTQY
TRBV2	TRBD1	ASTRTGGEKLF
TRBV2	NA	ASLDRHDTEAF
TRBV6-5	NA	ASSYSTGGYT
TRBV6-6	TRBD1	ASSLDRVGYGYT
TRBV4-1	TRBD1	ASSHPSGTGNFYNEQF
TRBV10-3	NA	ATEGGWRTGNTIY
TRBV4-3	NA	ASSQDFGGSETQY
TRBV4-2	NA	ASSLGQSNTEAF
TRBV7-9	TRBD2	ASSHVAGAGTGEQY
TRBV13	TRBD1	ASSLVQSSTGGPLSYNEQF
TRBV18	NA	ASSPLENYGYT
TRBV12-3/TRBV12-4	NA	ASRLVDTQY
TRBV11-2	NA	ASSLAVTKQGNTIY
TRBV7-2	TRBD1	ASSSDRGTYEQY
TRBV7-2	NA	ASSRDYGYT
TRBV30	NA	AWSVFVSEAF